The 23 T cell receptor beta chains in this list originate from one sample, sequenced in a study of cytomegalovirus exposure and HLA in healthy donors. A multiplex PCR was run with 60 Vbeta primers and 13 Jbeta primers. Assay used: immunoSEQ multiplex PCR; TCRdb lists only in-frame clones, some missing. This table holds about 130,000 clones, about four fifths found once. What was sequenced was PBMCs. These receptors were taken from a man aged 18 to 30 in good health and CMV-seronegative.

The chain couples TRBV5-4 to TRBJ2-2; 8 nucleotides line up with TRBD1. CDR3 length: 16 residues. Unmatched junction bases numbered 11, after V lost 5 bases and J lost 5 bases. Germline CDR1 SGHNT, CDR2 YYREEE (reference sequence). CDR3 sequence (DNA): TGTGCCAGCAGGGTTGACAGGGGATGGAAGACCGGGGAGCTGTTTTTT. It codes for CASRVDRGWKTGELFF.

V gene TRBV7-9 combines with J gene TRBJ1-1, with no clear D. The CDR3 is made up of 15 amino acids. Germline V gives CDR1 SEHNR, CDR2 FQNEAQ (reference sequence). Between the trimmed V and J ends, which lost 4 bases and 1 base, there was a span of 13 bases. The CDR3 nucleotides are TGTGCCAGCAGCTCTGGGCCGGGATCGAACACTGAAGCTTTCTTT. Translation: CASSSGPGSNTEAFF.

The DNA of the CDR3 is TGTGCCTGGAGTGGGGGGCAGGGCTTTCGCGACACTGAAGCTTTCTTT. It is translated as CAWSGGQGFRDTEAFF. The V and J genes are TRBV30 and TRBJ1-1; D may be TRBD1 (6 bases). V was shortened by 1 base and J by 3 bases, with 18 bases between the two germline ends. This CDR3 region has 16 residues. Germline-derived CDR1 and CDR2 are GTSNPN and SVGIG (reference sequence).

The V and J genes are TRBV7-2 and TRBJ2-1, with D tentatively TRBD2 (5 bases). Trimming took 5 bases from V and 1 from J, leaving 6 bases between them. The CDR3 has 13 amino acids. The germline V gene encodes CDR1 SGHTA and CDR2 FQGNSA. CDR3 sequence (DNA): TGTGCCAGCAGCCCGGGGTCCTACAATGAGCAGTTCTTC. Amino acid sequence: CASSPGSYNEQFF.

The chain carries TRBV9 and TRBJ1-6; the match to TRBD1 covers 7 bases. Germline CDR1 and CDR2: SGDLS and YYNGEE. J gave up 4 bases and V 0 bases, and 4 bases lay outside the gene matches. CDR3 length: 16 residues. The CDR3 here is CASSVAGTAYNSPLHF. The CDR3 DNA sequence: TGTGCCAGCAGCGTAGCTGGGACAGCTTATAATTCACCCCTCCACTTT.

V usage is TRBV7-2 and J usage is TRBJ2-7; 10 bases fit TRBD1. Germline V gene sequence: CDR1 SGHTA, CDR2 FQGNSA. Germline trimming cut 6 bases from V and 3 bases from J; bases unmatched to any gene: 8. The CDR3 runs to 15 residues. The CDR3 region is CASSSVGTGVYEQYF. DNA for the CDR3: TGTGCCAGCAGTTCAGTCGGGACAGGGGTCTACGAGCAGTACTTC.

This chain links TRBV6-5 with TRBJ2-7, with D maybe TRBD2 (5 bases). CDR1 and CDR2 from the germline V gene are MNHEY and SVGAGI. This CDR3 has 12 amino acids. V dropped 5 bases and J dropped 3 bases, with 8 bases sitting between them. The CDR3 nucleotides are TGTGCCAGCAGTAACCGGGGCTACGAGCAGTACTTC. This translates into CASSNRGYEQYF.

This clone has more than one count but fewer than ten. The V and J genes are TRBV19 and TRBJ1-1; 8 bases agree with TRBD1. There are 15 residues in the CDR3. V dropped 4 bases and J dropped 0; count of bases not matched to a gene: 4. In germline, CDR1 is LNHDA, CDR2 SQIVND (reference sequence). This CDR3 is CASSTKQGVNTEAFF. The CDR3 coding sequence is TGTGCCAGTAGTACAAAACAGGGGGTGAACACTGAAGCTTTCTTT. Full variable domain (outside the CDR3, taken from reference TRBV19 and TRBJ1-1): DGGITQSPKYLFRKEGQNVTLSCEQNLNHDAMYWYRQDPGQGLRLIYYSQIVNDFQKGDIAEGYSVSREKKESFPLTVTSAQKNPTAFYLCASSTKQGVNTEAFFGQGTRLTVV.

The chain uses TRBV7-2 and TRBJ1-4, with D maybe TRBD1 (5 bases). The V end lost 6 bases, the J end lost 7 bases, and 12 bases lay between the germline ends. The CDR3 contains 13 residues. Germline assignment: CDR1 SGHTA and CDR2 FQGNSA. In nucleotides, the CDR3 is TGTGCCAGCAGAGGACACCTGGGTGAAAAACTGTTTTTT. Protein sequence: CASRGHLGEKLFF.

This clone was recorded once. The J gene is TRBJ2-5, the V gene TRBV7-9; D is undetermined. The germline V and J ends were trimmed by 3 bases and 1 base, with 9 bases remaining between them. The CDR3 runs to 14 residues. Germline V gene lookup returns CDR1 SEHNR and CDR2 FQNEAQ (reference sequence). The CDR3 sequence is CASSFGVAQETQYF. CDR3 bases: TGTGCCAGCAGCTTCGGAGTGGCCCAAGAGACCCAGTACTTC.

CDR3 protein: CASSPRTGVYTF. DNA of the CDR3: TGTGCCAGCAGCCCCCGAACAGGGGTCTACACCTTC. The rearrangement joins TRBV7-9 to TRBJ1-2; 7 nucleotides line up with TRBD1. The CDR3 is 12 residues long. Per the germline V gene, CDR1 is SEHNR and CDR2 is FQNEAQ (reference sequence). Germline trimming cut 5 bases from V and 10 bases from J; bases unmatched to any gene: 7.

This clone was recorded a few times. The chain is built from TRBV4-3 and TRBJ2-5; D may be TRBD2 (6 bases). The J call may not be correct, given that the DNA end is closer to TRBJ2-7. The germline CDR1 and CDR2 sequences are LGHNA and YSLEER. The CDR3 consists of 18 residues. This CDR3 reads CASSLAVSGTLVSYEQYF. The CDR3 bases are TGCGCCAGCAGCCTAGCGGTATCCGGGACTCTCGTCTCCTACGAGCAGTACTTC.

The CDR3 sequence is CSSGVNEQFF. CDR3 DNA sequence: TGCAGTTCGGGAGTCAATGAGCAGTTCTTC. The J gene is TRBJ2-1, the V gene TRBV20-1; a weak D match, TRBD2 (6 bases). Germline CDR1 reads DFQATT; CDR2 reads SNEGSKA (reference sequence). The CDR3 covers 10 residues. The V gene lost 8 bases and the J gene lost 6 bases, with 8 bases spanning the gap.

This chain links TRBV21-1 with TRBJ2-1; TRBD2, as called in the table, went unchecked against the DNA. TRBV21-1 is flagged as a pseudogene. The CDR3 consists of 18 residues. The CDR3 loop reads CASSIRLAGGLPGDEQFF. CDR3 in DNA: TGTGCCAGCAGCATCCGACTAGCGGGGGGCCTCCCGGGAGATGAGCAGTTCTTC.

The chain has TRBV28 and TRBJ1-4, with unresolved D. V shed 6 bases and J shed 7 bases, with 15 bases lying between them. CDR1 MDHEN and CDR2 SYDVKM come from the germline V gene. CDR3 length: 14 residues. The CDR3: CASRPPRGTEKLFF. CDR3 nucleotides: TGTGCCAGCAGACCACCACGGGGTACTGAAAAACTGTTTTTT.

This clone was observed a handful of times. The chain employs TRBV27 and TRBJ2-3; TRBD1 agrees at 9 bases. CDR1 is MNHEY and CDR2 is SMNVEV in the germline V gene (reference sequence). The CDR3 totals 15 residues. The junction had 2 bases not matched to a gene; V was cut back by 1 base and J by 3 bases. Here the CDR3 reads CASSLFGQGTDTQYF. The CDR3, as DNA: TGTGCCAGCAGTTTATTCGGACAGGGGACAGATACGCAGTATTTT.

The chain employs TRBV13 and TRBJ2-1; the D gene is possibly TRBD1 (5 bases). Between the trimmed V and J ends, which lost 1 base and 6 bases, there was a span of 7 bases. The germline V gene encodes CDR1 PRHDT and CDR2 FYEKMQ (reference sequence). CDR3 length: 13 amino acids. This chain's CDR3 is CASSLERGNEQFF. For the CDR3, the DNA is TGTGCCAGCAGCTTAGAAAGGGGCAATGAGCAGTTCTTC.

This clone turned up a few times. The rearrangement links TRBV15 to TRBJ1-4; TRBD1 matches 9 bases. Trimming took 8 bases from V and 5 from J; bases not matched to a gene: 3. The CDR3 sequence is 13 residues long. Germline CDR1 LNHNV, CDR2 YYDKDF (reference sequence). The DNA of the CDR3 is TGTGCCACCCGGGGACAGGGAAATGAAAAACTGTTTTTT. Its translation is CATRGQGNEKLFF.

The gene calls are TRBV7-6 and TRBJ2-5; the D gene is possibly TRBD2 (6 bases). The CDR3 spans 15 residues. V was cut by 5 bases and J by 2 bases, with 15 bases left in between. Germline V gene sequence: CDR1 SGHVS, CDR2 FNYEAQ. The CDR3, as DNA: TGTGCCAGCAGCCGGTCCGGGACTGGACAAGAGACCCAGTACTTC. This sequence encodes CASSRSGTGQETQYF. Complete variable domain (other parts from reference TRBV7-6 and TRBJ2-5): GAGVSQSPRYKVTKRGQDVALRCDPISGHVSLYWYRQALGQGPEFLTYFNYEAQQDKSGLPNDRFSAERPEGSISTLTIQRTEQRDSAMYRCASSRSGTGQETQYFGPGTRLLVL.

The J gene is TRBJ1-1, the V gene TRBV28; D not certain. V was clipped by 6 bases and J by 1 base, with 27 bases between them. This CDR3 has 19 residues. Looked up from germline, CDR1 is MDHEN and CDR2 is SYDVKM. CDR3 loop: CASRWMEGRVPQQNTEAFF. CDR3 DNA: TGTGCCAGCAGATGGATGGAGGGCAGAGTTCCCCAACAGAACACTGAAGCTTTCTTT.

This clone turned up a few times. The CDR3 spells CASSRTERQPQHF. CDR3 sequence (DNA): TGTGCCAGCAGTCGGACAGAAAGACAGCCCCAGCATTTT. The V and J genes are TRBV2 and TRBJ1-5; D may be TRBD1 (6 bases). V was clipped by 5 bases and J by 7 bases, with 12 bases between them. The CDR3 spans 13 residues. Germline CDR1 and CDR2: SNHLY and FYNNEI.

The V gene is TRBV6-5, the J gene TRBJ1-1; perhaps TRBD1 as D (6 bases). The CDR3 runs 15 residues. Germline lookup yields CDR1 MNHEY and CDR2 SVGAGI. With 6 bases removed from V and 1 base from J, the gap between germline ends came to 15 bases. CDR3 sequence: CASSPRGFENTEAFF. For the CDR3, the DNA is TGTGCCAGCAGCCCCAGGGGTTTTGAGAACACTGAAGCTTTCTTT.

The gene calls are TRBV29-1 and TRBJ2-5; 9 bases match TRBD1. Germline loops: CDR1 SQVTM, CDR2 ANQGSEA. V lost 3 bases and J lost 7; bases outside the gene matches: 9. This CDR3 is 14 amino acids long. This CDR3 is CSVDLDDRGVTQYF. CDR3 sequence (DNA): TGCAGCGTTGATTTAGACGACAGGGGGGTGACCCAGTACTTC.